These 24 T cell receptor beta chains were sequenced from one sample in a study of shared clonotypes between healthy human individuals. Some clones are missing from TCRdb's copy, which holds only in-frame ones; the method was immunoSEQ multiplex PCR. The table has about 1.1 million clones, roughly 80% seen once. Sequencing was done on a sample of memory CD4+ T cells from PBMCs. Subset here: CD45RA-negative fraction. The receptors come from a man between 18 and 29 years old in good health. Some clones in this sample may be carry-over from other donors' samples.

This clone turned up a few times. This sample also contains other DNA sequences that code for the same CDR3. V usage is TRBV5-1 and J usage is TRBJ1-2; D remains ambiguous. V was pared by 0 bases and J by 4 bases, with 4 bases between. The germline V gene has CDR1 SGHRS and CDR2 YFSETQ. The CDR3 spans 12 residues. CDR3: CASSLGSYGYTF. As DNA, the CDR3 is TGCGCCAGCAGCTTGGGGTCCTATGGCTACACCTTC. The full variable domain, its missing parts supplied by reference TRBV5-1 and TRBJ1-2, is KAGVTQTPRYLIKTRGQQVTLSCSPISGHRSVSWYQQTPGQGLQFLFEYFSETQRNKGNFPGRFSGRQFSNSRSEMNVSTLELGDSALYLCASSLGSYGYTFGSGTRLTVV.

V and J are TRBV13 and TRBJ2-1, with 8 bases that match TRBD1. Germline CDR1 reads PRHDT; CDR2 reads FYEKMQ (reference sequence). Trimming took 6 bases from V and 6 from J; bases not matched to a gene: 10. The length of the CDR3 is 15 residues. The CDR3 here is CASRRGQGHFNEQFF. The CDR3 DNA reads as TGTGCCAGCAGACGCGGACAGGGACACTTCAATGAGCAGTTCTTC.

This CDR3 is CASSYRERDPRMYF. CDR3 DNA sequence: TGTGCCAGCAGCTATCGCGAAAGGGATCCGAGGATGTACTTC. The rearrangement joins TRBV5-4 to TRBJ2-7; D is ambiguous. CDR1 and CDR2 from the germline V gene are SGHNT and YYREEE (reference sequence). Between the trimmed V and J ends, which lost 3 bases and 12 bases, there was a span of 22 bases. The length of the CDR3 is 14 residues.

The CDR3 nucleotides read TGTGCCAGCAGTTTATCGGAGTGGGGGAGCGAGCAGTACTTC. Residues: CASSLSEWGSEQYF. The chain recombines TRBV27 with TRBJ2-7, with D perhaps TRBD1 or TRBD2 (5 bases each). The CDR3 loop spans 14 amino acids. Trimming took off 0 bases at V and 6 bases at J, with 12 bases between the two ends. The V gene's germline CDR1 is MNHEY and CDR2 SMNVEV (reference sequence).

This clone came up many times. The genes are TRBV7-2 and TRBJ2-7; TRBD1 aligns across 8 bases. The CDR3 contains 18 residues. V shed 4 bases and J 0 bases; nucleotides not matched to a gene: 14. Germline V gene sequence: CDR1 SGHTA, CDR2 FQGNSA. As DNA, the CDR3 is TGTGCCAGCAGCTCGAACCGTTACCGGGACAGGAGCTCCTACGAGCAGTACTTC. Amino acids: CASSSNRYRDRSSYEQYF.

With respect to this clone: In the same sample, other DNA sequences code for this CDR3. The CDR3 sequence is CASSRGYTEAFF. As DNA, the CDR3 is TGTGCCAGCAGTAGGGGGTACACTGAAGCTTTCTTT. V and J are TRBV2 and TRBJ1-1; tentative D call: TRBD1 (6 bases). Deletions cut 5 bases from V and 3 bases from J, with 7 bases between. Germline CDR1 and CDR2: SNHLY and FYNNEI. The CDR3 has 12 amino acids. The entire variable domain, with the rest obtained from reference TRBV2 and TRBJ1-1, is as follows: EPEVTQTPSHQVTQMGQEVILRCVPISNHLYFYWYRQILGQKVEFLVSFYNNEISEKSEIFDDQFSVERPDGSNFTLKIRSTKLEDSAMYFCASSRGYTEAFFGQGTRLTVV.

This CDR3 is CASSGWSENFF. For the CDR3, the DNA is TGTGCCAGCAGTGGGTGGTCAGAGAATTTCTTT. This sequence joins TRBV2 and TRBJ1-1, with D unclear. V gave up 4 bases and J gave up 13 bases, with 13 bases separating them. The CDR3 consists of 11 residues. Germline assignment: CDR1 SNHLY and CDR2 FYNNEI.

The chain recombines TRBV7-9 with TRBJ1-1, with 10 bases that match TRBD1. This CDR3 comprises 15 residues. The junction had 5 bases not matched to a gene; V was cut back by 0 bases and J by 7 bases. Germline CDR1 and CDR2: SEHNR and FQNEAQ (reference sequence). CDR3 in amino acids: CASSLADRGLLEAFF. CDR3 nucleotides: TGTGCCAGCAGCTTAGCCGACAGGGGGCTTCTTGAAGCTTTCTTT.

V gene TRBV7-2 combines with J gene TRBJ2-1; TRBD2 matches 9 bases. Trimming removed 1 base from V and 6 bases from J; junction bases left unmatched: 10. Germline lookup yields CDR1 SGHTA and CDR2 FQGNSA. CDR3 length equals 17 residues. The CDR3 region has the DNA TGTGCCAGCAGCTTAGTTCTTGGTAGCGGGAGTGCCAATGAGCAGTTCTTC. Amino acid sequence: CASSLVLGSGSANEQFF.

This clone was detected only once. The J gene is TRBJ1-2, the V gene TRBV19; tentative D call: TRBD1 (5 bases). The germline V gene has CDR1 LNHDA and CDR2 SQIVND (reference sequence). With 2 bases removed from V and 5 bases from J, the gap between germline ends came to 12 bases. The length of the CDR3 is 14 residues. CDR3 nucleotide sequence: TGTGCCAGTAGTATATTGCAGGGAAGGTATGGCTACACCTTC. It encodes CASSILQGRYGYTF. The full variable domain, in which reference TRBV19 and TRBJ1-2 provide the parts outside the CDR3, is DGGITQSPKYLFRKEGQNVTLSCEQNLNHDAMYWYRQDPGQGLRLIYYSQIVNDFQKGDIAEGYSVSREKKESFPLTVTSAQKNPTAFYLCASSILQGRYGYTFGSGTRLTVV.

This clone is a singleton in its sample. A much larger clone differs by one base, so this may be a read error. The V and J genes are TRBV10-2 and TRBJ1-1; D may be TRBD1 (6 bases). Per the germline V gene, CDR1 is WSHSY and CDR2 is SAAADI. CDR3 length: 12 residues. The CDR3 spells CASRDSSTGAFF. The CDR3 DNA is TGCGCCAGCAGGGACAGTAGCACTGGAGCTTTCTTT.

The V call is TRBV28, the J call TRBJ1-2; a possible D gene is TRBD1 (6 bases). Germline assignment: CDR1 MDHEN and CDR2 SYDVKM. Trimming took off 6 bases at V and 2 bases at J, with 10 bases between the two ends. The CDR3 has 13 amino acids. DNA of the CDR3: TGTGCCAGCAGAGGACAGAAGAACTATGGCTACACCTTC. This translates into CASRGQKNYGYTF.

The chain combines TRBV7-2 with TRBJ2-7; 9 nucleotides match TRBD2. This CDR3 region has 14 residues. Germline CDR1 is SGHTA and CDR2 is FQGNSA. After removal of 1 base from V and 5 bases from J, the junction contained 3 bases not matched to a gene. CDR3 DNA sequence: TGTGCCAGCAGCTTAGATGCGGGAGGGAACGAGCAGTACTTC. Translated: CASSLDAGGNEQYF.

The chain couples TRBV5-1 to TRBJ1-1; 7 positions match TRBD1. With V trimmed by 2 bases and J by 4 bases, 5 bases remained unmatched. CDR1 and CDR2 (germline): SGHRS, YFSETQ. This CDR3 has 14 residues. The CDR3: CASSLRWDSTEAFF. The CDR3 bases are TGCGCCAGCAGCTTACGCTGGGACAGCACTGAAGCTTTCTTT.

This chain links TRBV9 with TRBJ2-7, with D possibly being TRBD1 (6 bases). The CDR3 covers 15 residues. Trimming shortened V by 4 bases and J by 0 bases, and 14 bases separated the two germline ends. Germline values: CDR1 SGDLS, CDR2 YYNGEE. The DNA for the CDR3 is TGTGCCAGCAGCCTCGGACAGTCCACCTCCTACGAGCAGTACTTC. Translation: CASSLGQSTSYEQYF.

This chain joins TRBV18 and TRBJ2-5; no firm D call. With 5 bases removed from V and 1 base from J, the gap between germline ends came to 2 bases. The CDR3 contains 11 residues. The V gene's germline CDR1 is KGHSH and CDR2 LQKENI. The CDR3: CASSFQETQYF. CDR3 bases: TGTGCCAGCTCATTCCAAGAGACCCAGTACTTC.

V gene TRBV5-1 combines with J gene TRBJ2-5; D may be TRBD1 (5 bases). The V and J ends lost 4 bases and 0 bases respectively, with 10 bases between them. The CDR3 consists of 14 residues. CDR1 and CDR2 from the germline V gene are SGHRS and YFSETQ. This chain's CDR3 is CASSPMTDQETQYF. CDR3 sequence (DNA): TGCGCCAGCAGCCCAATGACAGACCAAGAGACCCAGTACTTC.

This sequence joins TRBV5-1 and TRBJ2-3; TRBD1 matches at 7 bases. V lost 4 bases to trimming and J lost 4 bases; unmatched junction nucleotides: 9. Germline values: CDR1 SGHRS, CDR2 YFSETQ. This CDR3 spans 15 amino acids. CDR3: CASSTTGVEADTQYF. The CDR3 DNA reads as TGCGCCAGCAGCACAACAGGGGTTGAGGCAGATACGCAGTATTTT.

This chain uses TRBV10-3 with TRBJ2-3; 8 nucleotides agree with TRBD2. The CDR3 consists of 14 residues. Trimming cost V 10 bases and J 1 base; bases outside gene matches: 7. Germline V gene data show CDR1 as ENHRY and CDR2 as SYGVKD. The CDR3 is CATRAGDGTDTQYF. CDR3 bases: TGTGCCACGAGAGCGGGAGACGGCACAGATACGCAGTATTTT.

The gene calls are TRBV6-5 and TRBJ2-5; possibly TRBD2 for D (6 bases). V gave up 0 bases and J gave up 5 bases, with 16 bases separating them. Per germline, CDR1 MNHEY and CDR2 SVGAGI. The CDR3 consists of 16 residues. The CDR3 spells CASSYSAAGGRETQYF. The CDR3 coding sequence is TGTGCCAGCAGTTACTCGGCGGCAGGAGGGCGGGAGACCCAGTACTTC.

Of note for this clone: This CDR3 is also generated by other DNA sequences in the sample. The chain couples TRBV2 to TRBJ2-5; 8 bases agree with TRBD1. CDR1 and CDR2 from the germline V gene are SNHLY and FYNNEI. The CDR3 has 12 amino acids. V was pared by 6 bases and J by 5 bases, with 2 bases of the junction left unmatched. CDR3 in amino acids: CASRGQGETQYF. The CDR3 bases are TGTGCCAGCAGAGGACAGGGTGAGACCCAGTACTTC.

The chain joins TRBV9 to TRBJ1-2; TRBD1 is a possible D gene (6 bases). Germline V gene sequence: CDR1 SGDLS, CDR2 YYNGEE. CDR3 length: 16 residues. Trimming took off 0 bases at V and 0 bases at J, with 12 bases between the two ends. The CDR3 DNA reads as TGTGCCAGCAGCGTAGGGAACAGGGCCTCTAACTATGGCTACACCTTC. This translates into CASSVGNRASNYGYTF.

CDR3 bases: TGTGCCAGCAGCCCCCCGCGGGGGAGGTACACTGAAGCTTTCTTT. This encodes CASSPPRGRYTEAFF. V usage is TRBV6-1 and J usage is TRBJ1-1, with a weak D call TRBD1 (5 bases). The CDR3 is made up of 15 amino acids. V was cut by 6 bases and J by 3 bases, with 17 bases left in between. Germline CDR1 is MNHNS and CDR2 is SASEGT.

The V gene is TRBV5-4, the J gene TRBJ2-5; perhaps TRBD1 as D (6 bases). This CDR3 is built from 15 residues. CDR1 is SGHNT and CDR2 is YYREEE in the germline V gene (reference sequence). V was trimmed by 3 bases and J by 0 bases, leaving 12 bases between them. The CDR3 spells CASSSGKGDQETQYF. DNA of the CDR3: TGTGCCAGCAGCTCTGGCAAGGGGGACCAAGAGACCCAGTACTTC.